This TCR beta chain was sequenced in a study of low-dose radiotherapy and immunotherapy resistance in tumors. Study in general: Every two weeks, one day ahead of radiation and immunotherapy, cyclophosphamide 200 mg/m2 was given (intravenously).

This clonotype was seen at least ten times. This sample's time point: after trial treatment. Treatment indicated: LDRT plus nivolumab, ipilimumab, low-dose cyclophosphamide and aspirin (RACIN trial). The CDR3 totals 15 residues. The V segment lost 5 bases and the J segment 2 bases; nucleotides outside the gene matches: 6. CDR1 and CDR2 from the germline V gene are LGHNA and YNFKEQ. Gene-specific TRAV and TRBV primers were used for first-strand cDNA, covering alpha and beta chains. Amplification of TCRs used a constant-region primer and V-primer adapter for about 19 PCR cycles. TCRdb reprocessed the reads via MiXCR and lists one record per CDR3 protein. The sample has under 110,000 distinct CDR3 sequences; under 25% are singletons.

The sequences come from PBMCs, collected after low-dose radiotherapy plus immunotherapy. The receptor was derived from a male donor with prostate cancer. The chain has TRBV4-2 and TRBJ2-7; 10 nucleotides line up with TRBD2. CDR3 in amino acids: CASSYSGGPTYEQYF. The CDR3, as DNA: TGTGCCAGCAGCTATAGCGGGGGGCCGACCTACGAGCAGTACTTC.